This T cell receptor beta chain was identified in a study of type 1 regulatory T cells. TCRdb reprocessed the reads with MiXCR, giving one entry per CDR3 protein. The repertoire holds some 90,000 distinct CDR3 sequences, with roughly 28% as singletons. Trimming removed 5 bases from V and 6 bases from J, with 16 bases in between. The germline V gene has CDR1 LNHNV and CDR2 YYDKDF (reference sequence). There are 14 residues in the CDR3. The sequencing input was CD4+ T cells, either the whole sample or a sorted fraction (not recorded which). The V call is TRBV15, the J call TRBJ1-2; a possible D gene is TRBD1 (5 bases). This clonotype originated in a human donor in good health. The CDR3 loop reads CATSGAGGENGYTF. CDR3 DNA sequence: TGTGCCACCAGCGGCGCGGGGGGGGAGAATGGCTACACCTTC.